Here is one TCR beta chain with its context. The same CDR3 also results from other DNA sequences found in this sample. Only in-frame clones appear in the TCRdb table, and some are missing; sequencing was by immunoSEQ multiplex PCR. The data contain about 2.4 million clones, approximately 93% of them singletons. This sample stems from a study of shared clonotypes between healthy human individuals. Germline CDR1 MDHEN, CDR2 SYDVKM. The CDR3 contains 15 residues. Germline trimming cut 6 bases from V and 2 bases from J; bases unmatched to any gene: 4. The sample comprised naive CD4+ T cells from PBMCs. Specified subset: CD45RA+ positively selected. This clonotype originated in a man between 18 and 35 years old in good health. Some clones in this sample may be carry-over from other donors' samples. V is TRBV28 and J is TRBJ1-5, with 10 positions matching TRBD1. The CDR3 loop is CASSPGTGGNQPQHF. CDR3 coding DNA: TGTGCCAGCAGCCCCGGGACAGGGGGCAATCAGCCCCAGCATTTT.